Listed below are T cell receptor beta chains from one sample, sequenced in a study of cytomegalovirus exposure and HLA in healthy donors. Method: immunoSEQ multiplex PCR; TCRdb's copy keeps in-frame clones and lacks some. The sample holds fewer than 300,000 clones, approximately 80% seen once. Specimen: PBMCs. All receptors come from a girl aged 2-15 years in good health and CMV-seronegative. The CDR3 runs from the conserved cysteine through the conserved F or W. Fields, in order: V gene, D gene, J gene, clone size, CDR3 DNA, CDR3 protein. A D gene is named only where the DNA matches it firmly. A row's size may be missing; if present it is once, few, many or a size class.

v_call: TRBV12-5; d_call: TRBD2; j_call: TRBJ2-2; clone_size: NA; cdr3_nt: TGTGCTAGTGGCCGCCTCCTAGCGGGGGGGAGCACCGGGGAGCTGTTTTTT; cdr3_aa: CASGRLLAGGSTGELFF
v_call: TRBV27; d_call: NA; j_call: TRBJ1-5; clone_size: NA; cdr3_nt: TGTGCCAGCAGCCGCTTGGGCTTCCCCAGCAATCAGCCCCAGCATTTT; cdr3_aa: CASSRLGFPSNQPQHF
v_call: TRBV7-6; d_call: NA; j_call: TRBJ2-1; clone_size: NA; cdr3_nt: TGTGCCAGCAGCTTAAGATCTAGCAGTGCCTACAATGAGCAGTTCTTC; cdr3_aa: CASSLRSSSAYNEQFF
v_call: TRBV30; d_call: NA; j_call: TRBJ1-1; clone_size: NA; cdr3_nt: TGTGCCTGCGAACAAATGAACACTGAAGCTTTCTTT; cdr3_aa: CACEQMNTEAFF
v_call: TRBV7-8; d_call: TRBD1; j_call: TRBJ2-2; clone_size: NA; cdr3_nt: TGTGCCAGCAGCTCAGCCCGGACAGGGGGCAACGGGGAGCTGTTTTTT; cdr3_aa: CASSSARTGGNGELFF
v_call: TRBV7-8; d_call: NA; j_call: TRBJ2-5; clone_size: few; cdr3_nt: TGTGCCAGCACGCCACACAAGCCGGTGGCGGCAGAGACCCAGTACTTC; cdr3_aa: CASTPHKPVAAETQYF
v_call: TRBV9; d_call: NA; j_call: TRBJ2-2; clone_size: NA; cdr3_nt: TGTGCCAGCAGCCCACCAGATTTGGCGGGTCGCGGGGAGCTGTTTTTT; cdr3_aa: CASSPPDLAGRGELFF
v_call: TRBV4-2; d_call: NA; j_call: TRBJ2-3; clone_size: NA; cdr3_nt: TGTGCCAGCAGCCAAGGGCGCGGGAGCACAGATACGCAGTATTTT; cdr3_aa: CASSQGRGSTDTQYF
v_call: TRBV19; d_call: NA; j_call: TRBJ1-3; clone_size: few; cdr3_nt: TGTGCCACCTCAATGGTGGAGGGCCTCATCTCTGGAAACACCATATATTTT; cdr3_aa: CATSMVEGLISGNTIYF
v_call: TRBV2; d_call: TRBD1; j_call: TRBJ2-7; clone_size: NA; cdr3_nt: TGTGCCAGCAGTGAAAGGACAGGCTACGAGCAGTACTTC; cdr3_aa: CASSERTGYEQYF
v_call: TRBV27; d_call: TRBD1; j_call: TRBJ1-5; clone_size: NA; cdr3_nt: TGTGCCAGCAGTTTGACAGGGAGAGGGGGCGGCAATCAGCCCCAGCATTTT; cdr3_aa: CASSLTGRGGGNQPQHF
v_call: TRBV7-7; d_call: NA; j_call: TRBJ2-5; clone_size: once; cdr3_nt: TGTGCCAGCAGCCCAAACCTACAGTTCTTCCAAGAGACCCAGTACTTC; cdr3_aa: CASSPNLQFFQETQYF
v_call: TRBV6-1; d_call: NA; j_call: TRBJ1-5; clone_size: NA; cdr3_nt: TGTGCCAGCAGTGAACGTGAGTATCAGCCCCAGCATTTT; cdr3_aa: CASSEREYQPQHF
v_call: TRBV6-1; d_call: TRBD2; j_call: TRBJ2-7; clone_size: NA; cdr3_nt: TGTGCCAGCCGTCCAGCGGGGGTACTCTCCTACGAGCAGTACTTC; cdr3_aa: CASRPAGVLSYEQYF
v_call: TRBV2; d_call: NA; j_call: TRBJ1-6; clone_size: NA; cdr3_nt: TGTGCCAGCAGTGGTAGTAGCTCCTATAATTCACCCCTCCACTTT; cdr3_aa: CASSGSSSYNSPLHF
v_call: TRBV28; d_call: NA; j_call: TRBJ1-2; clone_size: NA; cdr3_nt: TGTGCCAGCAGTTTAACAGGGAACCCTAACTATGGCTACACCTTC; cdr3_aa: CASSLTGNPNYGYTF
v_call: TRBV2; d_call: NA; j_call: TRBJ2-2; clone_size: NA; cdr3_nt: TGTGCCAGCACCCAGACCGGGGAGCTGTTTTTT; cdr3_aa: CASTQTGELFF
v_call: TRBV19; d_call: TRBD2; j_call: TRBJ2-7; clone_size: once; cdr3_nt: TGTGCCAGTAGGCAACTAGCGAGCTTCGGGGAGCAGTACTTC; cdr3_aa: CASRQLASFGEQYF
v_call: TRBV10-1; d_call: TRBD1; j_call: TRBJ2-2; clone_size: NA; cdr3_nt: TGCGCCAGCAGCCCCTGGGACCGGACAGGGAACACCGGGGAGCTGTTTTTT; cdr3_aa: CASSPWDRTGNTGELFF
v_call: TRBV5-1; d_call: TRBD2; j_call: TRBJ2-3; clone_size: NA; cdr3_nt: TGCGCCAGCAGCTTGGCGGGAGGCTACACAGATACGCAGTATTTT; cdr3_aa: CASSLAGGYTDTQYF
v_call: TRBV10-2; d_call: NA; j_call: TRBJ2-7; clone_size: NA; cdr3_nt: TGCGCCAGCAGTACGGGACACCCCTACGAGCAGTACTTC; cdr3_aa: CASSTGHPYEQYF
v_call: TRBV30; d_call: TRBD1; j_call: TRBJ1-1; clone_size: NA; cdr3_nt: TGTGCCTGGAATATTGATCAGGGGGGTACTGAAGCTTTCTTT; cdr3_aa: CAWNIDQGGTEAFF
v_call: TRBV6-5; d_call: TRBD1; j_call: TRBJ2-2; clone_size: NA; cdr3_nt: TGTGCCAGCAGTAAATACAGGGGCGGCACCGGGGAGCTGTTTTTT; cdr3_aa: CASSKYRGGTGELFF
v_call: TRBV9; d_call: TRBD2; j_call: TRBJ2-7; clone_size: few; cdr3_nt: TGTGCCAGCAGCATAGAACCCGGGACTAGCGGGTACGAGCAGTACTTC; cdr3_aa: CASSIEPGTSGYEQYF
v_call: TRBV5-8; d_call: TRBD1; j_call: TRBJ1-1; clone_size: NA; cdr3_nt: TGTGCCAGCAGCGACCCGGACAGGGTGGCCCCAAACACTGAAGCTTTCTTT; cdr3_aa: CASSDPDRVAPNTEAFF
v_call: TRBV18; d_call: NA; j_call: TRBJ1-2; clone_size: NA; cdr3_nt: TGCGCCAGCTCACCGCGACAGGAAGAAGGCTACACCTTC; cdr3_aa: CASSPRQEEGYTF
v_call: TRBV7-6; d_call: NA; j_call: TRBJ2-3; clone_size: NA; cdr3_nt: TGTGCCAGCAGCTTATTGGGCGCTGGCACAGATACGCAGTATTTT; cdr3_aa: CASSLLGAGTDTQYF
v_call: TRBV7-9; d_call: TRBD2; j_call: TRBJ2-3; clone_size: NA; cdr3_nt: TGTGCCAGCAGCCCCGGGAGGGGCGGGACAGATACGCAGTATTTT; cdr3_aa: CASSPGRGGTDTQYF
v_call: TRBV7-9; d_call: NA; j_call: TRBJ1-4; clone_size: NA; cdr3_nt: TGTGCCAGCACCATATACTTGGGGAGGGGGGGCGAAAAACTGTTTTTT; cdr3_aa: CASTIYLGRGGEKLFF
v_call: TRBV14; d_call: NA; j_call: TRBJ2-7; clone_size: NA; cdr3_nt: TGTGCCAGCAGCCCGGGTTTCGGAAGCGAGCAGTACTTC; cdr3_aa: CASSPGFGSEQYF
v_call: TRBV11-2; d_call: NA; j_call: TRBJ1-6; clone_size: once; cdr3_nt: TGTGCCAGCAGCAGACAAACAAATTCACCCCTCCACTTT; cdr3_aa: CASSRQTNSPLHF
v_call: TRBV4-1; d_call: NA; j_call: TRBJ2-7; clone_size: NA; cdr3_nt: TGCGCCAGCAGCCAAGACCCTTCCCGCAGGGGACCCTACGAGCAGTACTTC; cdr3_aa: CASSQDPSRRGPYEQYF
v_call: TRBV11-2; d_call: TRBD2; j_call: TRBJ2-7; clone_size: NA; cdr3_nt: TGTGCCAGCAGCTTCTTCGGACTAGCGGGAAGTTTCGAGCAGTACTTC; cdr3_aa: CASSFFGLAGSFEQYF
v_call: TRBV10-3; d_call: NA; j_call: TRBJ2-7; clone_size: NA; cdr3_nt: TGTGCCTCCCGGCACAGCACCTACGAGCAGTACTTC; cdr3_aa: CASRHSTYEQYF
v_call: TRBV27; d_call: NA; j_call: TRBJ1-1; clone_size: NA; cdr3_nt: TGTGCCAGCAGTCGCCGGGACAATACCTTGACAGCTTTCTTT; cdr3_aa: CASSRRDNTLTAFF
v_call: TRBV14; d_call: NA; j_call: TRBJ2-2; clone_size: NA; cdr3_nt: TGTGCCAGCAGCCCATGGACTGCTAACACCGGGGAGCTGTTTTTT; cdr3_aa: CASSPWTANTGELFF
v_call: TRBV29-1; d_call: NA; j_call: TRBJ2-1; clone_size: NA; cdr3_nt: TGCAGCGTTGAAGGGAGACACAATGAGCAGTTCTTC; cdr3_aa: CSVEGRHNEQFF
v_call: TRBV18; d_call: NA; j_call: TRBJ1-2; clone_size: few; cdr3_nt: TGTGCCAGCTCACCACCGGGGAGACTCTATGGCTACACCTTC; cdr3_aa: CASSPPGRLYGYTF
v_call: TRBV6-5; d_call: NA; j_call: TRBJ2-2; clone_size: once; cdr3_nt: TGTGCCAGCAGGCCCGGATTGGGCCGGGGGCTGTTTTTT; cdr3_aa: CASRPGLGRGLFF
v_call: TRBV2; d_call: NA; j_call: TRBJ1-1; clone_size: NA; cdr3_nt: TGTGCCAGCAGTTCGACAATTGGGTTCACTGAAGCTTTCTTT; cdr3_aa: CASSSTIGFTEAFF
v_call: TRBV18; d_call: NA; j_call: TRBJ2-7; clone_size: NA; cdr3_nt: TGTGCCAGCTCACCAGAACAGGTCACTCCGCCCTACGAGCAGTACTTC; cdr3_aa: CASSPEQVTPPYEQYF
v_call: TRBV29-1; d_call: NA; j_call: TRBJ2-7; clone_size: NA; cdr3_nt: TGCAGCGTGGGGACTTGGGGACCAGTTCCCTACGAGCAGTACTTC; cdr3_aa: CSVGTWGPVPYEQYF
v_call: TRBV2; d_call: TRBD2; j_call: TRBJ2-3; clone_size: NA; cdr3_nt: TGTGCCAGCAGTGGCCCACTAGCGGGGGCCCCCAGGGTCACAGATACGCAGTATTTT; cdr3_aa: CASSGPLAGAPRVTDTQYF
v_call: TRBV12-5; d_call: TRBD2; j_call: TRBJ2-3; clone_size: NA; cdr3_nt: TGTGCTAGTGGCCCGGCGGGAGCAGATACGCAGTATTTT; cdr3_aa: CASGPAGADTQYF
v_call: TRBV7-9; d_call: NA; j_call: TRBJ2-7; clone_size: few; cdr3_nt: TGTTCCAGCAGCTTAGGCGCCTACGAGCAGTACTTC; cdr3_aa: CSSSLGAYEQYF
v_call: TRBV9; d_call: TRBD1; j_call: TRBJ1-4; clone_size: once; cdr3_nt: TGTGCCAGCAGCGTAGCGGGAGCAGGGGGTGATGAAAAACTGTTTTTT; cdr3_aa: CASSVAGAGGDEKLFF
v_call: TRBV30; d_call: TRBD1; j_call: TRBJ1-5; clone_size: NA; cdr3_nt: TGTGCCTGGAGCGACGATCCGGGACAGGTTGACAATCAGCCCCAGCATTTT; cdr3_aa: CAWSDDPGQVDNQPQHF
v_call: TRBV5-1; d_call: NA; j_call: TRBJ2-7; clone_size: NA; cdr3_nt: TGCGCCAGCAGCTTGGCTTATAGCGGCTTACCCTACGAGCAGTACTTC; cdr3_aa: CASSLAYSGLPYEQYF
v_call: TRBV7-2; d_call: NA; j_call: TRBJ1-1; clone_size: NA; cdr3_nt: TGTGCCAGCAGGCGGGATCCGAACACTGAAGCTTTCTTT; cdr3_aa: CASRRDPNTEAFF
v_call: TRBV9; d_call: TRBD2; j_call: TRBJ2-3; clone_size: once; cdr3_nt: TGTGCCAGCAGCACTAGCGGGTCTACGCAGTATTTT; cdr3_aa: CASSTSGSTQYF
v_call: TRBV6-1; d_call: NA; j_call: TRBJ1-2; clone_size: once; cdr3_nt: TGTGCCAGCAGTAGACAAACTACAGGGCGCTATGGCTACACCTTC; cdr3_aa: CASSRQTTGRYGYTF
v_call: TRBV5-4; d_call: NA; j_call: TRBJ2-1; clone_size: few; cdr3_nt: TGTGCCAGCAGCTACTCCGCCGGGTCTGAGCAGTTCTTC; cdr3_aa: CASSYSAGSEQFF
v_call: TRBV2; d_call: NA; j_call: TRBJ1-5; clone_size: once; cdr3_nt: TGTGCCAGTGATGCAGGATTAGGCAATCAGCCCCAGCATTTT; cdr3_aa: CASDAGLGNQPQHF